This T cell receptor beta chain is drawn from a study of T-cell reconstitution after alpha-beta-depleted transplantation in children. J gave up 5 bases and V 5 bases, and 5 bases lay outside the gene matches. From germline, CDR1 is SEHNR and CDR2 FQNEAQ (reference sequence). CDR3 length: 14 residues. The TCRbeta library was prepared with unique molecular identifiers. Each CDR3 protein gets one entry after TCRdb re-called the PCR reads with MiXCR. This table holds 70,000 to 95,000 distinct CDR3 sequences, over 9% found once. Ten or more counts support this clonotype. The J gene is TRBJ1-5, the V gene TRBV7-9; 8 bases agree with TRBD1. This clonotype was sampled from a human donor who donated a stem cell graft to a child with inherited bone marrow failure. The sample consisted of PBMCs from the stem cell graft donor, taken from the stem cell graft. The CDR3 loop is CASSGQGTYQPQHF. The CDR3 DNA reads TGTGCCAGCAGCGGACAGGGTACTTATCAGCCCCAGCATTTT.